This T cell receptor beta chain was found in a study of cytomegalovirus exposure and HLA in healthy donors. V was pared by 4 bases and J by 4 bases, with 4 bases of the junction left unmatched. The CDR3 is made up of 14 amino acids. The V gene's germline CDR1 is SQVTM and CDR2 ANQGSEA. Study observations and caveats: In vitro checks showed that a few CMV-associated chains really do target CMV antigens. Listed as cytomegalovirus-associated were over 150 TCR beta chains.

Of note for this clone: Its target is not known.

Sequenced by immunoSEQ multiplex PCR; TCRdb stores in-frame clones only, minus some. This sample has under 300,000 clones, with around 85% found just once. This TCR was recovered from a young woman in good health and CMV-seropositive. The sequenced sample consisted of PBMCs. The chain uses TRBV29-1 and TRBJ2-1; 10 bases line up with TRBD1. CDR3 amino acids: CSVGRDRGYNEQFF. DNA for the CDR3: TGCAGCGTTGGGAGGGACAGGGGTTACAATGAGCAGTTCTTC.